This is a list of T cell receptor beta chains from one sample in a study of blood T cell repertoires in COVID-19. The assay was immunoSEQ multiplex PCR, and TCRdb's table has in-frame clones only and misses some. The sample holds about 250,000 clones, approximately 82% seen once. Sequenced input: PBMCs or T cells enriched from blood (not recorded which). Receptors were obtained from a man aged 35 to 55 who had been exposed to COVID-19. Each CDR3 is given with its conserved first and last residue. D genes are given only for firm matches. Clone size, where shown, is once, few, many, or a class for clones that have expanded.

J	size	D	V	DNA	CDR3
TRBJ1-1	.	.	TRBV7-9	TGTGCCAGCAGCTTGGGCCAGCTGAACACTGAAGCTTTCTTT	CASSLGQLNTEAFF
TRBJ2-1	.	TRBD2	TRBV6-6	TGTGCCAGCACGGTAGCGGGAGTTGTCTACAATGAGCAGTTCTTC	CASTVAGVVYNEQFF
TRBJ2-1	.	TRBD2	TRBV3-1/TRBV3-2	TGTGCCAGCAGCTCGGGACTAGCGGGAGCCAGTGAGCAGTTCTTC	CASSSGLAGASEQFF
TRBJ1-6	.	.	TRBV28	TGTGCCAGCAGGACTAGTACTGATTCACCCCTCCACTTT	CASRTSTDSPLHF
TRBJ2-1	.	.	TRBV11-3	TGTGCCAGCAGCTTAGCGGGAGTCAATGAGCAGTTCTTC	CASSLAGVNEQFF
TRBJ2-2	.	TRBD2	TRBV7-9	TGTGCCAGCAGCAATAAGCGGGAGGGCACCGGGGAGCTGTTTTTT	CASSNKREGTGELFF
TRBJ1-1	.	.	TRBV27	TGTGCCAGCAGTTTAGCAGGGGTGTTGACTGAAGCTTTCTTT	CASSLAGVLTEAFF
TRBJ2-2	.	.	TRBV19	TGTGCCAGTAGTACGGGGACTTCAAGGAACACCGGGGAGCTGTTTTTT	CASSTGTSRNTGELFF
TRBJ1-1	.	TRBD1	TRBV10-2	TGCGCCAGCAGGGGAGGGGGACAGGGACAAGCTTTCTTT	CASRGGGQGQAFF
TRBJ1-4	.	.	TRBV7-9	TGTGCCAGCGCCCCAGGCGCGTCCGAAAAACTGTTTTTT	CASAPGASEKLFF
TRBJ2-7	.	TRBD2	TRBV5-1	TGCGCCAGCAGCTGGCCCCACGCGGGAGAGGCCTACGAGCAGTACTTC	CASSWPHAGEAYEQYF
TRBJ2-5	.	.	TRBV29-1	TGCAGCGTTGAGGAGGAGACCCAGTACTTC	CSVEEETQYF
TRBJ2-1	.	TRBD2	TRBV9	TGTGCCAGCAGCGTAGTGGGGGGGATCTACTACAATGAGCAGTTCTTC	CASSVVGGIYYNEQFF
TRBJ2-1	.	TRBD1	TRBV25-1	TGTGCCAGCAGTGAACCGGGACAGGGAGGCAATGAGCAGTTCTTC	CASSEPGQGGNEQFF
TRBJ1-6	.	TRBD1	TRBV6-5	TGTGCCAGCAGCCGGGACAGGGGTGGCTCACCCCTCCACTTT	CASSRDRGGSPLHF
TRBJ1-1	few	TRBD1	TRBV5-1	TGCGCCAGCAGCCATACAGGGGTGGTCGAAACTGAAGCTTTCTTT	CASSHTGVVETEAFF
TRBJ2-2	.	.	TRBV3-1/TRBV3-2	TGTGCCAGCAGCGACTTCACCCCCGGGGAGCTGTTTTTT	CASSDFTPGELFF
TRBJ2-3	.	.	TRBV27	TGTGCCAGCACCCGAACGGGAGTCGGCACAGATACGCAGTATTTT	CASTRTGVGTDTQYF
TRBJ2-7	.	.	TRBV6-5	TGTGCCAGCAGCGCAGGGGCGTTCGCCTACGAGCAGTACTTC	CASSAGAFAYEQYF
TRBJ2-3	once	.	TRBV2	TGTGCCAGCAGTGAGGGACTTAGCACAGATACGCAGTATTTT	CASSEGLSTDTQYF
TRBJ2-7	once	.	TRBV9	TGTGCCAGCAGCGTCGGGTACGGACACTACGAGCAGTACTTC	CASSVGYGHYEQYF
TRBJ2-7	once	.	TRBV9	TGTGCCAGCAGCGTATCTTCTAGCGACGAGCAGTACTTC	CASSVSSSDEQYF
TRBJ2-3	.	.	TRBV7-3	TGTGCCAGCAGCGTTACAGGGTCTACCACAGATACGCAGTATTTT	CASSVTGSTTDTQYF
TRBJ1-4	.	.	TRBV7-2	TGTGCCAGCAGCCCCCAGGACAGATCTGAAAAACTGTTTTTT	CASSPQDRSEKLFF
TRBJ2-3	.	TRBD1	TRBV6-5	TGTGCCAGCAGGAGACAGGGTACAGATACGCAGTATTTT	CASRRQGTDTQYF
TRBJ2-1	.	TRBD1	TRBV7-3	TGTGCCAGCAGTGGGATTTCCCGGGACAGGGCTCTATTCTCGGGATACAATGAGCAGTTCTTC	CASSGISRDRALFSGYNEQFF
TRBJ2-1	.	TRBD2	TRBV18	TGTGCCAGCTCGCTAGGACTAGCGGACAATGAGCAGTTCTTC	CASSLGLADNEQFF
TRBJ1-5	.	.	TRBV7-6	TGTGCCAGCAGCTCCTCGCAGTGGGGGGGCAATCAGCCCCAGCATTTT	CASSSSQWGGNQPQHF
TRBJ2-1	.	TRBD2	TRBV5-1	TGCGCCAGCAGCACGGCGGGGGTCTCCTACAATGAGCAGTTCTTC	CASSTAGVSYNEQFF
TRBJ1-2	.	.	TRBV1	TGCACCAGCAGCCAACACGGGACGGTCGACAGGGATGGCTACACCTTC	CTSSQHGTVDRDGYTF
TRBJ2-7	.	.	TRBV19	TGTGCCAGTAGTATAGTTAGGGGAACAACCTACGAGCAGTACTTC	CASSIVRGTTYEQYF
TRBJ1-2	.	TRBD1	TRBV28	TGTGCCAGCGCAGTTGGACAGGTCTATGGCTACACCTTC	CASAVGQVYGYTF
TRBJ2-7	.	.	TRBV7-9	TGTGCCAGCAGCTTTGGGACATCCGGGGACGAGCAGTACTTC	CASSFGTSGDEQYF
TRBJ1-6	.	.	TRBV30	TGTGCCTGGAGGGATGGTCGCAGGGCAAATAATTCACCCCTCCACTTT	CAWRDGRRANNSPLHF
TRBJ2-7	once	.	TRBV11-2	TGTGCCAGCAGCTTCGGGACTCCCGAGGAGCAGTACTTC	CASSFGTPEEQYF
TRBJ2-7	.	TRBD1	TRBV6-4	TGTGCCAGCAGTGAAACAGGGGTAGACGAGCAGTACTTC	CASSETGVDEQYF
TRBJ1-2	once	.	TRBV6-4	TGTGCCAGCAGTGGCACCCTTCTCTTGAGCTATGGCTACACCTTC	CASSGTLLLSYGYTF
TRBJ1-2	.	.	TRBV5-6	TGTGCCAGCAGCTTTTCCATTGAAACTTGGGGCTACACCTTC	CASSFSIETWGYTF
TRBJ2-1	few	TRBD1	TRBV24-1	TGTGCCACCAGTGATACTGACAGGGGCTCCTACAATGAGCAGTTCTTC	CATSDTDRGSYNEQFF
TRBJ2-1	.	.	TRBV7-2	TGTGCCAGCAGCCTCACGGGACTCCTCTACAATGAGCAGTTCTTC	CASSLTGLLYNEQFF
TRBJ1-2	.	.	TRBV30	TGTGCCTGGTCGAAGTCTTCCCTTTCTAGCTACACCTTC	CAWSKSSLSSYTF
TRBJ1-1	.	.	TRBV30	TGTGCCGTTCTCCGCGGACAAATGAACACTGAAGCTTTCTTT	CAVLRGQMNTEAFF
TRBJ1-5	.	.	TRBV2	TGTGCCAGCAGTCGCGGGGGTTTAGGCCAGCCCCAGCATTTT	CASSRGGLGQPQHF
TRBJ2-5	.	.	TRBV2	TGTGCCAGCCGGGGGGACATAGAGACCCAGTACTTC	CASRGDIETQYF
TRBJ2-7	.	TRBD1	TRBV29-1	TGCAGCGTTGAACTCGGACAGGGGGCCTACGAGCAGTACTTC	CSVELGQGAYEQYF
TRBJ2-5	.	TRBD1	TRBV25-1	TGTGCCAGCAGTGAAGTACAGGGGGCGGGTGAGACCCAGTACTTC	CASSEVQGAGETQYF
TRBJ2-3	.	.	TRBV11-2	TGTGCCAGCAGCCGACAGTGGACCCGCACAGATACGCAGTATTTT	CASSRQWTRTDTQYF
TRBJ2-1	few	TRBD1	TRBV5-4	TGTGCCAGCAGCACAGGACAGGGGGACAGTGAGCAGTTCTTC	CASSTGQGDSEQFF
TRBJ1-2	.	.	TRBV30	TGTAGTTCAGGTCGGCGGGGGAACTATGGCTACACCTTC	CSSGRRGNYGYTF